These 13 T cell receptor beta chains were sequenced from one sample in a study of response to subunit inactivated influenza vaccine. TCRdb re-called the RT-PCR reads with MiXCR, one entry per CDR3 protein. The data show roughly 700,000 distinct CDR3 sequences, with approximately 14% seen just once and 5.5% to 8% held by the top ten. Here the sequenced sample was PBMCs from blood, taken about 14 days before vaccination. The receptors originated from a man aged 50-59 years who received an inactivated influenza vaccine.

The chain carries TRBV10-3 and TRBJ2-7; TRBD1 agrees at 8 bases. There are 16 residues in the CDR3. CDR1 and CDR2 (germline): ENHRY, SYGVKD. V lost 4 bases and J lost 6; bases outside the gene matches: 14. The CDR3 spells CAISVEGRGRSGEQYF. In nucleotides, the CDR3 is TGTGCCATCAGTGTTGAGGGCAGGGGGCGTTCAGGCGAGCAGTACTTC.

The V call is TRBV11-1, the J call TRBJ2-3; 11 bases are a match to TRBD2. V shed 3 bases, J shed 0 bases, and the junction held 8 bases outside the gene matches. Germline V gives CDR1 SGHAT, CDR2 FQDESV (reference sequence). The CDR3 length is 18 residues. Here the CDR3 DNA reads TGTGCCAGCAGCTTTTTAGCGGGGGGGCCCACTAGCACAGATACGCAGTATTTT. As protein: CASSFLAGGPTSTDTQYF. Together with reference TRBV11-1 and TRBJ2-3, the CDR3 gives the full variable domain: EAEVAQSPRYKITEKSQAVAFWCDPISGHATLYWYRQILGQGPELLVQFQDESVVDDSQLPKDRFSAERLKGVDSTLKIQPAELGDSAMYLCASSFLAGGPTSTDTQYFGPGTRLTVL.

This clonotype occurred a few times. This chain joins TRBV28 and TRBJ2-2; perhaps D is TRBD1 or TRBD2 (5 bases each). Germline V lookup: CDR1 MDHEN, CDR2 SYDVKM. This CDR3 comprises 15 residues. Trimming left V 5 bases short and J 1 base short, with 11 bases between. CDR3 in amino acids: CASSRGDRNTGELFF. The CDR3 DNA reads TGTGCCAGCAGTAGAGGGGACCGGAACACCGGGGAGCTGTTTTTT.

The V call is TRBV20-1, the J call TRBJ2-7; D is perhaps TRBD1 or TRBD2 (5 bases each). The CDR3 extends over 13 amino acids. Germline V lookup: CDR1 DFQATT, CDR2 SNEGSKA (reference sequence). V gave up 4 bases and J gave up 2 bases, with 12 bases separating them. This chain's CDR3 is CSANRDGAYEQYF. The CDR3, as DNA: TGCAGTGCTAACCGGGACGGGGCCTACGAGCAGTACTTC.

The rearrangement uses TRBV20-1 and TRBJ2-2; TRBD2 matches at 10 bases. This CDR3 contains 15 residues. V shed 3 bases, J shed 6 bases, and the junction held 7 bases outside the gene matches. The V gene's germline CDR1 is DFQATT and CDR2 SNEGSKA (reference sequence). For the CDR3, the DNA is TGCAGTGCTAGGGAGACGGGACTAGCGTCCGGGGAGCTGTTTTTT. Translated, it gives CSARETGLASGELFF.

The chain joins TRBV14 to TRBJ2-3; D remains ambiguous. The CDR3 contains 13 residues. Germline V gives CDR1 SGHDN, CDR2 FVKESK. V gave up 4 bases and J gave up 4 bases, with 9 bases separating them. DNA for the CDR3: TGTGCCAGCAGCCCCCGTATCGCAGATACGCAGTATTTT. It yields the protein CASSPRIADTQYF.

This clonotype was counted only a few times. The chain has TRBV6-5 and TRBJ1-2; D uncertain. Germline values: CDR1 MNHEY, CDR2 SVGAGI. This CDR3 has 15 amino acids. V was cut by 2 bases and J by 4 bases, with 14 bases left in between. This CDR3 is CASSYDAGVSYGYTF. As DNA, the CDR3 is TGTGCCAGCAGTTACGATGCAGGAGTCAGCTATGGCTACACCTTC.

This clonotype was counted only a few times. This chain connects TRBV3-1 to TRBJ2-7, with 13 positions matching TRBD2. After removal of 3 bases from V and 6 bases from J, the junction contained 5 bases not matched to a gene. Germline values: CDR1 LGHDT, CDR2 YNNKEL (reference sequence). The CDR3 is 15 amino acids. Here the CDR3 reads CASSQAGLAGIEQYF. For the CDR3, the DNA is TGTGCCAGCAGCCAGGCGGGACTAGCGGGGATCGAGCAGTACTTC.

A few counts support this clonotype. The chain uses TRBV29-1 and TRBJ2-5, with D possibly TRBD1 on 6 matching bases. The V end lost 7 bases, the J end lost 4 bases, and 13 bases lay between the germline ends. This CDR3 has 12 amino acids. Germline V CDR1 and CDR2: SQVTM, ANQGSEA. The CDR3 bases are TGCAGCGCAGGACAGTTAAGAGAGACCCAGTACTTC. Translation: CSAGQLRETQYF.

The chain uses TRBV5-6 and TRBJ2-1, with D perhaps TRBD1 or TRBD2 (5 bases each). The CDR3 totals 14 residues. The V and J ends lost 2 bases and 8 bases respectively, with 14 bases between them. Germline V gene data show CDR1 as SGHDT and CDR2 as YYEEEE. CDR3 bases: TGTGCCAGCAGCTTTAATGGGGACGGGGATGAGCAGTTCTTC. It encodes CASSFNGDGDEQFF.

This clonotype was recorded many times. This rearrangement joins TRBV20-1 to TRBJ2-2; D possibly corresponds to TRBD2 (5 bases). The germline V gene has CDR1 DFQATT and CDR2 SNEGSKA (reference sequence). This CDR3 is 14 amino acids long. The ends were cut back, 1 base at V and 1 base at J, with 7 bases in the middle. The CDR3 protein is CSARVTKNTGELFF. The CDR3 bases are TGCAGTGCTAGAGTGACTAAGAACACCGGGGAGCTGTTTTTT.

The CDR3: CAISAHLGGNTGELFF. The CDR3 DNA follows: TGTGCCATCAGTGCGCACCTTGGCGGGAACACCGGGGAGCTGTTTTTT. The chain recombines TRBV10-3 with TRBJ2-2; no definite D call. The germline CDR1 and CDR2 sequences are ENHRY and SYGVKD. This CDR3 is built from 16 residues. V shed 4 bases and J shed 1 base, with 13 bases lying between them.

The rearrangement links TRBV10-3 to TRBJ2-2; 13 bases are a match to TRBD2. V dropped 10 bases and J dropped 7; count of bases not matched to a gene: 9. Germline V CDR1 and CDR2: ENHRY, SYGVKD. This CDR3 region has 15 residues. Written as DNA, the CDR3 is TGTGCCACCGCCGGACTAGCGGGAGAGGTCGGGGAGCTGTTTTTT. Residues: CATAGLAGEVGELFF.